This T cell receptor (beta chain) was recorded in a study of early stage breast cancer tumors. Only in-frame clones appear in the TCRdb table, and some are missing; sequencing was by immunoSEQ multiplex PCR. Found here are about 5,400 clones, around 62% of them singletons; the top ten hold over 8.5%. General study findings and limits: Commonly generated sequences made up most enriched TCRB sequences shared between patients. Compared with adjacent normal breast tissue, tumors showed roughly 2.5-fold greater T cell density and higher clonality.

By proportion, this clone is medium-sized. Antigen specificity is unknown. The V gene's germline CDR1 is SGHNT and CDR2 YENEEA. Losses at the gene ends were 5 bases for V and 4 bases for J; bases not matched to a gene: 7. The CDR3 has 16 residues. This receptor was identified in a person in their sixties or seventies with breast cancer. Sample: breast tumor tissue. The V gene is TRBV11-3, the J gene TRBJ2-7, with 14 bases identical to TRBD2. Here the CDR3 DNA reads TGTGCCAGCAGCACCGGGACTAGCGGGAGTATATACGAGCAGTACTTC. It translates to CASSTGTSGSIYEQYF. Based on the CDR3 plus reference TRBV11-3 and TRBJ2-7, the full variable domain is EAGVVQSPRYKIIEKKQPVAFWCNPISGHNTLYWYLQNLGQGPELLIRYENEEAVDDSQLPKDRFSAERLKGVDSTLKIQPAELGDSAVYLCASSTGTSGSIYEQYFGPGTRLTVT.